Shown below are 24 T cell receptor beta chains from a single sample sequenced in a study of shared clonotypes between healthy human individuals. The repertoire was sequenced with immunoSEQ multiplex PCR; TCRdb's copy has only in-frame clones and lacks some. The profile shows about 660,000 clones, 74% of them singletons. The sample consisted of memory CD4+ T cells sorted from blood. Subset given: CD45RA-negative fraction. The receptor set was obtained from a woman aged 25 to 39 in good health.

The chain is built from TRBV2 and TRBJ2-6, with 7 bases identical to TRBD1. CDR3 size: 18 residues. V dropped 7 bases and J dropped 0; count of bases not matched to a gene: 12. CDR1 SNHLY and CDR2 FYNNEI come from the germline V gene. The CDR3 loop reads CASTKGTVRHSGANVLTF. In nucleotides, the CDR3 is TGTGCCAGCACCAAGGGGACAGTACGCCACTCTGGGGCCAACGTCCTGACTTTC. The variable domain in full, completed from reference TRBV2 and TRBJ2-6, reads EPEVTQTPSHQVTQMGQEVILRCVPISNHLYFYWYRQILGQKVEFLVSFYNNEISEKSEIFDDQFSVERPDGSNFTLKIRSTKLEDSAMYFCASTKGTVRHSGANVLTFGAGSRLTVL.

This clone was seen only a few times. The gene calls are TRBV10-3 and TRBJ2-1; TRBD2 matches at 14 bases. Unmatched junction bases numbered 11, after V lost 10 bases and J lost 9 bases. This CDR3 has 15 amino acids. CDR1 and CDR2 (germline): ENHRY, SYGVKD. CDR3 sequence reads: CATRGGTSGSPEQFF. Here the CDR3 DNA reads TGTGCCACCAGGGGGGGGACTAGCGGGAGTCCTGAGCAGTTCTTC.

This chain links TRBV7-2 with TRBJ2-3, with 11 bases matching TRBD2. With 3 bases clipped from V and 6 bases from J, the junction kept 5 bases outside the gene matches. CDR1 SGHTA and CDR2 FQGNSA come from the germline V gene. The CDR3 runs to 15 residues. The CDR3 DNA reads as TGTGCCAGCAGCTTTACTAGCGGGAGTTCGGATACGCAGTATTTT. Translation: CASSFTSGSSDTQYF.

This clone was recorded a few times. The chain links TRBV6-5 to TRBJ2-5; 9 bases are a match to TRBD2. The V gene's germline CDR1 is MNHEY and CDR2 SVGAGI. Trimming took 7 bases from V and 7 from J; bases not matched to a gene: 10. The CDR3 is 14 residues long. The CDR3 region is CASTARAGGVTQYF. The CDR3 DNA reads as TGTGCCAGCACCGCACGAGCGGGAGGCGTGACCCAGTACTTC.

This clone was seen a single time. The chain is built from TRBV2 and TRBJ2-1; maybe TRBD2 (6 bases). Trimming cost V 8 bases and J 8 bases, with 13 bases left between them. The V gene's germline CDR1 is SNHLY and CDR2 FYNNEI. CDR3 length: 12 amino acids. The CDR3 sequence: CASHRWGDEQFF. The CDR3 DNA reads TGTGCCAGCCACAGATGGGGGGATGAGCAGTTCTTC.

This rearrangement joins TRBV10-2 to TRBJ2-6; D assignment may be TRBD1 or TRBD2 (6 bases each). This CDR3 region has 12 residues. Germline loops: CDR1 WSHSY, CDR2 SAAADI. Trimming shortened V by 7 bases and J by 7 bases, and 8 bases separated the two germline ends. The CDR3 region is CASKGGANVLTF. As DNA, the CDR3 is TGCGCCAGCAAGGGGGGAGCCAACGTCCTGACTTTC.

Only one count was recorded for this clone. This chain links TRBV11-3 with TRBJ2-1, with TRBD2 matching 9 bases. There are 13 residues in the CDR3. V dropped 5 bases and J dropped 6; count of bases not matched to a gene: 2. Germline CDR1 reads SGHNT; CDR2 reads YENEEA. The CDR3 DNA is TGTGCCAGCAGCCCACTAGCGGGCAATGAGCAGTTCTTC. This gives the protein CASSPLAGNEQFF. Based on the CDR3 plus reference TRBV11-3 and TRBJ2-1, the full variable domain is EAGVVQSPRYKIIEKKQPVAFWCNPISGHNTLYWYLQNLGQGPELLIRYENEEAVDDSQLPKDRFSAERLKGVDSTLKIQPAELGDSAVYLCASSPLAGNEQFFGPGTRLTVL.

The CDR3 region has the DNA TGCGCCAGCAGCTTGGACGGTCTGGGCCAGGGGCTGGATCAGCCCCAGCATTTT. Translation gives CASSLDGLGQGLDQPQHF. The V call is TRBV5-1, the J call TRBJ1-5, with a tentative D call TRBD1 (6 bases). Germline V gene data show CDR1 as SGHRS and CDR2 as YFSETQ. The CDR3 spans 18 residues. Trimming cost V 0 bases and J 5 bases, with 21 bases left between them.

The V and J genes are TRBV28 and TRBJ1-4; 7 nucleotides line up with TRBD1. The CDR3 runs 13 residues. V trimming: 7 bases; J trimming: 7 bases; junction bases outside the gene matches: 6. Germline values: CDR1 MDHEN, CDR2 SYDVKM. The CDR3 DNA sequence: TGTGCCAGCATCAGATCAGGGGGTGAAAAACTGTTTTTT. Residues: CASIRSGGEKLFF.

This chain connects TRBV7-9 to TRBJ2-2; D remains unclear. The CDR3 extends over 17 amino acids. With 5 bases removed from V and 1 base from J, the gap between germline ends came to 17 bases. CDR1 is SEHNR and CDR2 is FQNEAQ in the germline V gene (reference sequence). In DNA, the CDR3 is TGTGCCAGCAGCCCCCGGGTGGGTAGCCTGAACACCGGGGAGCTGTTTTTT. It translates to CASSPRVGSLNTGELFF.

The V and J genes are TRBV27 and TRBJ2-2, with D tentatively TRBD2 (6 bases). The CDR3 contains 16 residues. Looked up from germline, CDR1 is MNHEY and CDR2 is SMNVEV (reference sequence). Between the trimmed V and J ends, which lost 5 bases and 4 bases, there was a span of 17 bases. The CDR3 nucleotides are TGTGCCAGCAGTCCTGGGGGGAGGTTGGTCACCGGGGAGCTGTTTTTT. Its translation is CASSPGGRLVTGELFF.

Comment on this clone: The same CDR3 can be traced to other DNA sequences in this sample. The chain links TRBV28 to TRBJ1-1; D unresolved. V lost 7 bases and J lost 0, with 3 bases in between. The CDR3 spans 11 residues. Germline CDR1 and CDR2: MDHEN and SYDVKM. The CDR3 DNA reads TGTGCCAGCACGTTGAACACTGAAGCTTTCTTT. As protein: CASTLNTEAFF.

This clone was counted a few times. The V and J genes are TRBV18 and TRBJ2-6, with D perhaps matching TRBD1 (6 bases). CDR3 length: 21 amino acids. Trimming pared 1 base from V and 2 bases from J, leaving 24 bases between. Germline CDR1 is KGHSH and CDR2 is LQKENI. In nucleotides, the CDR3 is TGTGCCAGCTCACCACTGGGAACTTCGAGCCGAGGGGGAGCTGGGGCCAACGTCCTGACTTTC. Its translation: CASSPLGTSSRGGAGANVLTF.

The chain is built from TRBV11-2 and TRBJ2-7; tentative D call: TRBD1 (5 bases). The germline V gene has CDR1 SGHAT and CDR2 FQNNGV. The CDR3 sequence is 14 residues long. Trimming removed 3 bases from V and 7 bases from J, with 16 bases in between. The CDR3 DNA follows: TGTGCCAGCAGCTTCGACAGATTGAATGGGGAGCAGTACTTC. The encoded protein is CASSFDRLNGEQYF.

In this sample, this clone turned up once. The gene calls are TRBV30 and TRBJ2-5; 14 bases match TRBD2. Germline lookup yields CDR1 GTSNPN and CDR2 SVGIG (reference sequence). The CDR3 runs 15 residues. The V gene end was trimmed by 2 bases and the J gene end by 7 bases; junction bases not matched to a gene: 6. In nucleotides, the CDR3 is TGTGCCTGGAGTAAGGGACTAGCGGGAGTTGGGACCCAGTACTTC. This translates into CAWSKGLAGVGTQYF.

The CDR3 loop reads CASSFRDSYNEQFF. In DNA, the CDR3 is TGCGCCAGCAGCTTCCGGGACAGTTACAATGAGCAGTTCTTC. The V and J genes are TRBV5-1 and TRBJ2-1; 7 bases align to TRBD1. Trimming removed 2 bases from V and 4 bases from J; junction bases left unmatched: 3. Per germline, CDR1 SGHRS and CDR2 YFSETQ. This CDR3 region has 14 residues.

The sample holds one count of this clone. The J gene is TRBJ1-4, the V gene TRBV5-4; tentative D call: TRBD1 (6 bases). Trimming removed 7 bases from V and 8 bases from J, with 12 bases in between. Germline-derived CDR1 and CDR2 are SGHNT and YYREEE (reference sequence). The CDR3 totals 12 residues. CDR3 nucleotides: TGTGCCAGCGGCCAGGGGAGGGAAAAACTGTTTTTT. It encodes CASGQGREKLFF.

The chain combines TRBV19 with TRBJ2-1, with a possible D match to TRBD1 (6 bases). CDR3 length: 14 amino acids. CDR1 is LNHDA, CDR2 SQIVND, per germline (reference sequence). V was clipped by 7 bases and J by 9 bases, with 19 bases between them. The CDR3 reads CASNLGTIGGEQFF. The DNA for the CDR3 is TGTGCCAGTAATTTAGGGACAATCGGCGGTGAGCAGTTCTTC.

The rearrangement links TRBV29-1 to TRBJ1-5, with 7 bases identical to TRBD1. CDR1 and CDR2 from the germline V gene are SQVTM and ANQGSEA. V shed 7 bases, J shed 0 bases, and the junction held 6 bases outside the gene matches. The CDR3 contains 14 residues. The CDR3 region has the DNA TGCAGCGCCGGTGGGGACAGTAGCAATCAGCCCCAGCATTTT. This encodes CSAGGDSSNQPQHF.

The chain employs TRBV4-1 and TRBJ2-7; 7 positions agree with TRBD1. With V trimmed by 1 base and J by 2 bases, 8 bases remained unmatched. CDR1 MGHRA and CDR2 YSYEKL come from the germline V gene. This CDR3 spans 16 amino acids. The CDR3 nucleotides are TGCGCCAGCAGCCAAGCCGCTGGACAGGCGACCTACGAGCAGTACTTC. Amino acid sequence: CASSQAAGQATYEQYF.

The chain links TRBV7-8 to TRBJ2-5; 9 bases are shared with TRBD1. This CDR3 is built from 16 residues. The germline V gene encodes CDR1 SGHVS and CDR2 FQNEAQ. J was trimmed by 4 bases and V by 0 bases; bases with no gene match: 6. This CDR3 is CASSLAGTGRRETQYF. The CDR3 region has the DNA TGTGCCAGCAGCTTAGCCGGGACAGGGAGGAGAGAGACCCAGTACTTC.

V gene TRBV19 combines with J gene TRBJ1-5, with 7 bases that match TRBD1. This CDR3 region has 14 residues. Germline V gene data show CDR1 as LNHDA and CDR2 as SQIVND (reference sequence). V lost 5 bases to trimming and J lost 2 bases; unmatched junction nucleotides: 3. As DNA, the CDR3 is TGTGCCAGTAGTTCCGACAGGGGCAATCAGCCCCAGCATTTT. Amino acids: CASSSDRGNQPQHF. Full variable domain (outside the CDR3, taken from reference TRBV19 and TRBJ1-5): DGGITQSPKYLFRKEGQNVTLSCEQNLNHDAMYWYRQDPGQGLRLIYYSQIVNDFQKGDIAEGYSVSREKKESFPLTVTSAQKNPTAFYLCASSSDRGNQPQHFGDGTRLSIL.

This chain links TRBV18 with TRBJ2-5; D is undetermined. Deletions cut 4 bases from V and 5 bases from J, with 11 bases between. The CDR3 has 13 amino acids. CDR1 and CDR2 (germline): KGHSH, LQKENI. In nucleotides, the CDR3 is TGTGCCAGCTCACGGGAACCTTCGGAGACCCAGTACTTC. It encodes CASSREPSETQYF.

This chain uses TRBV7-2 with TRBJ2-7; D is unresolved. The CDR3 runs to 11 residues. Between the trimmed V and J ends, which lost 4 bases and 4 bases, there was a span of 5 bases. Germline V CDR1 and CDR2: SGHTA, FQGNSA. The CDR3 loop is CASSSQYEQYF. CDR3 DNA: TGTGCCAGCAGCTCCCAATACGAGCAGTACTTC.